The source of this T cell receptor beta chain is a study of T cell responses to AZD1222 COVID-19 vaccine. Assay used: immunoSEQ multiplex PCR; TCRdb lists only in-frame clones, some missing. The table lists under 140,000 clones, roughly 89% of them singletons. The CDR3 is made up of 11 amino acids. The germline CDR1 and CDR2 sequences are MNHEY and SMNVEV (reference sequence). Trimming shortened V by 3 bases and J by 8 bases, and 7 bases separated the two germline ends. The sequencing used peripheral blood, collected 28 days after the second AZD1222 dose. This TCR came from an adult who received the AZD1222 COVID-19 vaccine. The gene calls are TRBV27 and TRBJ1-1, with no clear D. DNA of the CDR3: TGTGCCAGCAGTTTCGGCCACGAAGCTTTCTTT. This encodes CASSFGHEAFF.